This T cell receptor (beta chain) derives from a study of PD-L1 blockade in urothelial cancer. Time point meaning: pretreatment peripheral blood. Here immunoSEQ multiplex PCR was the method, and the copy in TCRdb shows in-frame clones only, minus some. The data show 56,000 or so clones, approximately 85% seen once. Sequences were derived from PBMCs, sampled around atezolizumab (anti-PD-L1) treatment. This clonotype originated in a man aged 65 to 85 with urothelial cancer.

The CDR3 sequence: CASGTAGGAFF. CDR3 bases: TGTGCCAGCGGCACGGCAGGTGGAGCTTTCTTT. V and J are TRBV27 and TRBJ1-1; D gene unclear. CDR3 length equals 11 residues. V was trimmed by 8 bases and J by 10 bases, leaving 14 bases between them. Germline loops: CDR1 MNHEY, CDR2 SMNVEV (reference sequence).